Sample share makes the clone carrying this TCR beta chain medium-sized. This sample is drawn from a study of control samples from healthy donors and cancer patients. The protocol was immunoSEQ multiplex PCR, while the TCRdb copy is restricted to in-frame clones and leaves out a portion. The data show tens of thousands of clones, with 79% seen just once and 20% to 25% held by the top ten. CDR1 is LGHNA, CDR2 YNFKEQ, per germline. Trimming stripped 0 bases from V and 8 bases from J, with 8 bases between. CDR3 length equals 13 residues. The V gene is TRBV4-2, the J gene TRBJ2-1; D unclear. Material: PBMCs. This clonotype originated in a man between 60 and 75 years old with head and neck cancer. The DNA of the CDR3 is TGTGCCAGCAGCCAAGATGTTGTTTATGAGCAGTTCTTC. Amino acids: CASSQDVVYEQFF.